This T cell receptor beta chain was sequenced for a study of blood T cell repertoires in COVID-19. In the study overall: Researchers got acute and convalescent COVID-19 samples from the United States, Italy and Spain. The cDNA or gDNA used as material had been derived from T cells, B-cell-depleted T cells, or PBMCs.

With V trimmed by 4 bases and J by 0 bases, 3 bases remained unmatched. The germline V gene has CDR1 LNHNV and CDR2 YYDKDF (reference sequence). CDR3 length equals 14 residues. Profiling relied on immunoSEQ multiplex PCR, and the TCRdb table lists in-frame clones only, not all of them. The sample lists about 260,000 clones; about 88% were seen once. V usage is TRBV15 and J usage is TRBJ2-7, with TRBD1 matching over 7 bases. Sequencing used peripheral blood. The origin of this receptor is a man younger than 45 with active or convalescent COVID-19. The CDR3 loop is CATSTGTDSYEQYF. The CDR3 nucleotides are TGTGCCACCAGCACCGGGACAGACTCCTACGAGCAGTACTTC.